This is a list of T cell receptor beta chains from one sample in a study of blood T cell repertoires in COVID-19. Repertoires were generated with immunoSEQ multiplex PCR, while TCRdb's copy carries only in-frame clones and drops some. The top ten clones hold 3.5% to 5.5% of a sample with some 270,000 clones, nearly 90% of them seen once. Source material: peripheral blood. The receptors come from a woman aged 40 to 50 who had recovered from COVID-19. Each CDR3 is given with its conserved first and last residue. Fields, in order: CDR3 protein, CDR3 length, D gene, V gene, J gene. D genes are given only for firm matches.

cdr3_aa: CASSYYNEQFF
cdr3_length: 11
d_call: .
v_call: TRBV27
j_call: TRBJ2-1

cdr3_aa: CASSLRDRGNSPLHF
cdr3_length: 15
d_call: TRBD1
v_call: TRBV5-5
j_call: TRBJ1-6

cdr3_aa: CASRSGANYGYTF
cdr3_length: 13
d_call: .
v_call: TRBV27
j_call: TRBJ1-2

cdr3_aa: CASSYSWDRDEKLFF
cdr3_length: 15
d_call: TRBD1
v_call: TRBV6-5
j_call: TRBJ1-4

cdr3_aa: CANAGTNTDTQYF
cdr3_length: 13
d_call: TRBD2
v_call: TRBV2
j_call: TRBJ2-3

cdr3_aa: CASSSEQGLTSQEQFF
cdr3_length: 16
d_call: TRBD1
v_call: TRBV28
j_call: TRBJ2-1

cdr3_aa: CASSESSGVYEQYF
cdr3_length: 14
d_call: .
v_call: TRBV10-2
j_call: TRBJ2-7

cdr3_aa: CASSPTGLAGGGGELFF
cdr3_length: 17
d_call: TRBD2
v_call: TRBV7-7
j_call: TRBJ2-2

cdr3_aa: CASSIDRTSQETQYF
cdr3_length: 15
d_call: .
v_call: TRBV19
j_call: TRBJ2-5

cdr3_aa: CSVAPTGFNEKLFF
cdr3_length: 14
d_call: TRBD1
v_call: TRBV29-1
j_call: TRBJ1-4

cdr3_aa: CASSLDSVTYEQYF
cdr3_length: 14
d_call: .
v_call: TRBV7-9
j_call: TRBJ2-7

cdr3_aa: CASSLGQGPGELFF
cdr3_length: 14
d_call: TRBD1
v_call: TRBV7-2
j_call: TRBJ2-2

cdr3_aa: CASSDQRETDTQYF
cdr3_length: 14
d_call: .
v_call: TRBV25-1
j_call: TRBJ2-3

cdr3_aa: CASSDTGTGNEKLFF
cdr3_length: 15
d_call: TRBD1
v_call: TRBV2
j_call: TRBJ1-4

cdr3_aa: CASSQPGQVVKLFF
cdr3_length: 14
d_call: .
v_call: TRBV7-2
j_call: TRBJ1-4

cdr3_aa: CASSLTGDPYNSPLHF
cdr3_length: 16
d_call: TRBD1
v_call: TRBV5-4
j_call: TRBJ1-6

cdr3_aa: CASSYTGFETQYF
cdr3_length: 13
d_call: .
v_call: TRBV6-5
j_call: TRBJ2-5

cdr3_aa: CASSVQGNTEAFF
cdr3_length: 13
d_call: .
v_call: TRBV6-4
j_call: TRBJ1-1

cdr3_aa: CASSRGVNEKLFF
cdr3_length: 13
d_call: .
v_call: TRBV4-1
j_call: TRBJ1-4

cdr3_aa: CASRVLGLTEAFF
cdr3_length: 13
d_call: .
v_call: TRBV21-1
j_call: TRBJ1-1

cdr3_aa: CASSRPGNTEAFF
cdr3_length: 13
d_call: .
v_call: TRBV3-1/TRBV3-2
j_call: TRBJ1-1

cdr3_aa: CASIGETEAFF
cdr3_length: 11
d_call: .
v_call: TRBV11-3
j_call: TRBJ1-1

cdr3_aa: CASSGQGMGTQYF
cdr3_length: 13
d_call: TRBD1
v_call: TRBV2
j_call: TRBJ2-5

cdr3_aa: CASSLSLGAWETQYF
cdr3_length: 15
d_call: .
v_call: TRBV5-5
j_call: TRBJ2-5

cdr3_aa: CAISGQNQPQHF
cdr3_length: 12
d_call: .
v_call: TRBV10-3
j_call: TRBJ1-5

cdr3_aa: CASSPLSPYNGYTF
cdr3_length: 14
d_call: .
v_call: TRBV2
j_call: TRBJ1-2

cdr3_aa: CASSIWTSGNEQFF
cdr3_length: 14
d_call: TRBD2
v_call: TRBV7-2
j_call: TRBJ2-1

cdr3_aa: CASSPHSGIAGELFF
cdr3_length: 15
d_call: .
v_call: TRBV6-5
j_call: TRBJ2-2

cdr3_aa: CASSLSGSRDEKLFF
cdr3_length: 15
d_call: .
v_call: TRBV7-2
j_call: TRBJ1-4

cdr3_aa: CASSRDRDSREQYF
cdr3_length: 14
d_call: TRBD1
v_call: TRBV7-3
j_call: TRBJ2-7

cdr3_aa: CAWALGGAFSGNTIYF
cdr3_length: 16
d_call: .
v_call: TRBV30
j_call: TRBJ1-3

cdr3_aa: CASSSSQVNYGYTF
cdr3_length: 14
d_call: .
v_call: TRBV7-7
j_call: TRBJ1-2

cdr3_aa: CASSPAPRVDTEAFF
cdr3_length: 15
d_call: .
v_call: TRBV23-1
j_call: TRBJ1-1

cdr3_aa: CAWSIQGFGNQPQHF
cdr3_length: 15
d_call: .
v_call: TRBV30
j_call: TRBJ1-5

cdr3_aa: CASSPPSQGSYEQYF
cdr3_length: 15
d_call: .
v_call: TRBV18
j_call: TRBJ2-7

cdr3_aa: CASSLRRQGGETQYF
cdr3_length: 15
d_call: .
v_call: TRBV5-4
j_call: TRBJ2-5

cdr3_aa: CASSYGAGKETQYF
cdr3_length: 14
d_call: .
v_call: TRBV27
j_call: TRBJ2-5

cdr3_aa: CASSTSLNTEAFF
cdr3_length: 13
d_call: .
v_call: TRBV6-2/TRBV6-3
j_call: TRBJ1-1

cdr3_aa: CASSQFSGRTDTQYF
cdr3_length: 15
d_call: .
v_call: TRBV4-1
j_call: TRBJ2-3

cdr3_aa: CASSLVGGQANFYGYTF
cdr3_length: 17
d_call: TRBD1
v_call: TRBV5-5
j_call: TRBJ1-2

cdr3_aa: CATSQENIQYF
cdr3_length: 11
d_call: .
v_call: TRBV24-1
j_call: TRBJ2-4

cdr3_aa: CASTPDPARTGELFF
cdr3_length: 15
d_call: .
v_call: TRBV25-1
j_call: TRBJ2-2

cdr3_aa: CASSNSPIEPQHF
cdr3_length: 13
d_call: .
v_call: TRBV19
j_call: TRBJ1-5

cdr3_aa: CATGQGNQPQHF
cdr3_length: 12
d_call: TRBD1
v_call: TRBV24-1
j_call: TRBJ1-5

cdr3_aa: CASSLEQRYNSPLHF
cdr3_length: 15
d_call: .
v_call: TRBV5-4
j_call: TRBJ1-6

cdr3_aa: CAISDTRADRGGGEKLFF
cdr3_length: 18
d_call: TRBD1
v_call: TRBV10-3
j_call: TRBJ1-4

cdr3_aa: CASSLTRQSSYNEQFF
cdr3_length: 16
d_call: .
v_call: TRBV11-3
j_call: TRBJ2-1

cdr3_aa: CATRPMRDEKLFF
cdr3_length: 13
d_call: .
v_call: TRBV2
j_call: TRBJ1-4

cdr3_aa: CASSVDIRAPRGSGSYNEQFF
cdr3_length: 21
d_call: TRBD2
v_call: TRBV9
j_call: TRBJ2-1

cdr3_aa: CASSQGQGGEKLFF
cdr3_length: 14
d_call: TRBD1
v_call: TRBV7-6
j_call: TRBJ1-4

cdr3_aa: CASSTRRTGTYIPSTDTQYF
cdr3_length: 20
d_call: TRBD1
v_call: TRBV19
j_call: TRBJ2-3

cdr3_aa: CASSPSGGSTDTQYF
cdr3_length: 15
d_call: .
v_call: TRBV7-7
j_call: TRBJ2-3

cdr3_aa: CASSHRGTGGNTIYF
cdr3_length: 15
d_call: TRBD1
v_call: TRBV11-3
j_call: TRBJ1-3

cdr3_aa: CASSRGAGVYEQYF
cdr3_length: 14
d_call: TRBD2
v_call: TRBV11-2
j_call: TRBJ2-7

cdr3_aa: CASRPGHTYEQYF
cdr3_length: 13
d_call: .
v_call: TRBV6-5
j_call: TRBJ2-7

cdr3_aa: CASSFSVSDTGELFF
cdr3_length: 15
d_call: .
v_call: TRBV5-1
j_call: TRBJ2-2

cdr3_aa: CASSTRSSHEQYF
cdr3_length: 13
d_call: .
v_call: TRBV6-6
j_call: TRBJ2-7